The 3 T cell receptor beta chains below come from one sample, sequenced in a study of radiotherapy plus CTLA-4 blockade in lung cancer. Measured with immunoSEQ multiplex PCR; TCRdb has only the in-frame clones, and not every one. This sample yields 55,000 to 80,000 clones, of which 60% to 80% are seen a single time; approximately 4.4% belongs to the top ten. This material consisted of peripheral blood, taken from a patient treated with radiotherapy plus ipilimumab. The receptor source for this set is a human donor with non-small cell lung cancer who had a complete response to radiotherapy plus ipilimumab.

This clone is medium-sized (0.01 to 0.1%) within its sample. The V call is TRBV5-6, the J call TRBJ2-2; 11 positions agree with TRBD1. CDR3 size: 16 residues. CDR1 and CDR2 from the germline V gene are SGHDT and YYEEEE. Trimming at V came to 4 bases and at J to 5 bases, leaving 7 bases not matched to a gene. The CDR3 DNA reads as TGTGCCAGCAGCCCGGACAGGGGGCGCGGGACCGGGGAGCTGTTTTTT. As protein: CASSPDRGRGTGELFF.

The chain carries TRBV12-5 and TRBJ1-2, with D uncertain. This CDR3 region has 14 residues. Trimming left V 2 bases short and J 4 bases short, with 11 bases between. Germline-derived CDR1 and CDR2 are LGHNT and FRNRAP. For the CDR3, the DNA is TGTGCTAGTGGTTTGCGAGGCCGAGCCTATGGCTACACCTTC. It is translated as CASGLRGRAYGYTF.

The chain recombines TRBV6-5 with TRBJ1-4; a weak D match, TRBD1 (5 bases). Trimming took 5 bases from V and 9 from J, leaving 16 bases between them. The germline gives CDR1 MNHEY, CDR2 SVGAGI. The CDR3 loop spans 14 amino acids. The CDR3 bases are TGTGCCAGCAGTGCGTTAGGGGACGGTAAAAAACTGTTTTTT. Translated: CASSALGDGKKLFF.